This TCR beta chain was sequenced during a study of blood T cell repertoires in COVID-19. Study context: In each case, the material was cDNA or gDNA derived from T cells, B-cell-depleted T cells, or PBMCs.

V lost 4 bases and J lost 3; bases outside the gene matches: 2. CDR1 is LGHDT, CDR2 YNNKEL, per germline (reference sequence). This CDR3 has 13 residues. It was during active infection that Seattle patients were enrolled and then longitudinally followed. The authors' processing: By means of reference gene primer amplification, nucleated cell counts were estimated. Assay: immunoSEQ multiplex PCR; the TCRdb copy retains only in-frame clones and omits some. V and J calls and clone size are as listed in that table; D and trimming were resolved from the DNA. This table has about 200,000 clones, about 85% appearing once.

Sequencing was done on a sample of peripheral blood. The origin of this receptor is a woman in her 40s with COVID-19, enrolled during active disease. The chain carries TRBV3-1 (or the pseudogene TRBV3-2) and TRBJ2-7; 8 bases are a match to TRBD1. CDR3 region: CASSLGTGYEQYF. Written as DNA, the CDR3 is TGTGCCAGCAGCCTGGGGACAGGCTACGAGCAGTACTTC.